This T cell receptor (beta chain) was obtained from a study of blood T cell repertoires in COVID-19. Study-wide background: Samples came from the United States, Italy and Spain, spanning acute and convalescent COVID-19. The cDNA or gDNA used as material had been derived from T cells, B-cell-depleted T cells, or PBMCs.

As originally analysed: Estimates of nucleated cell counts were drawn from the amplification of reference gene primers. Clones were read by immunoSEQ multiplex PCR, and TCRdb kept only the in-frame ones, dropping some. D and trimming were read from the DNA, whereas the V and J calls and clone size are those reported in that table. The table has 110,000 to 150,000 clones, 75% to 90% seen once; the top ten hold 3% to 4.5%. V was shortened by 5 bases and J by 2 bases, with 12 bases between the two germline ends. The CDR3 covers 15 residues. CDR1 is SGHAT and CDR2 is FQNNGV in the germline V gene. J is TRBJ2-2 and V is TRBV11-2, with a possible D match to TRBD1 (6 bases). The sequencing input was peripheral blood. This TCR was sampled from a man between 65 and 80 years old who had recovered from COVID-19. The CDR3 DNA is TGTGCCAGCAGCCTCACAGGGATCAACACCGGGGAGCTGTTTTTT. Amino acids: CASSLTGINTGELFF.